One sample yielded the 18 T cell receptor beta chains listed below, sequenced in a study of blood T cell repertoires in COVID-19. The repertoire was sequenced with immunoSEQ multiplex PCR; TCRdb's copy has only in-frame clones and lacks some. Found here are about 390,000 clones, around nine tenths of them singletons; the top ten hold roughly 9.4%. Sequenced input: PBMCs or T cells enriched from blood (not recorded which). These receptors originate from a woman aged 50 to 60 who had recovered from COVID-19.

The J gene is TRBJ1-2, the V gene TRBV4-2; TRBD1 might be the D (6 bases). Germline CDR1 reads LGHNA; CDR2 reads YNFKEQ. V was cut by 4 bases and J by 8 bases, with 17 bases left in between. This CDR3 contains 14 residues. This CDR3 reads CASSPGGAVRGYTF. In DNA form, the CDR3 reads TGTGCCAGCAGCCCGGGGGGCGCGGTAAGGGGCTACACCTTC.

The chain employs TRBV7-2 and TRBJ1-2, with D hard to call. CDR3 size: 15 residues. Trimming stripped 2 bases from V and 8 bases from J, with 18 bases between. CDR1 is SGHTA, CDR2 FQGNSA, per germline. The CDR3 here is CASSLPPGVLYGYTF. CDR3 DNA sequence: TGTGCCAGCAGCTTACCCCCCGGGGTGTTATACGGCTACACCTTC.

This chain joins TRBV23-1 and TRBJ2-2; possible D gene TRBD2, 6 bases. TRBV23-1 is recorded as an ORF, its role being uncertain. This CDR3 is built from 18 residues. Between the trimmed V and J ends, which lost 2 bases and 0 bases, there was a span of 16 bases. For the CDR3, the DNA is TGCGCCAGCAGTCAACGCCCGCGGCCGGGAGCGAACACCGGGGAGCTGTTTTTT. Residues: CASSQRPRPGANTGELFF.

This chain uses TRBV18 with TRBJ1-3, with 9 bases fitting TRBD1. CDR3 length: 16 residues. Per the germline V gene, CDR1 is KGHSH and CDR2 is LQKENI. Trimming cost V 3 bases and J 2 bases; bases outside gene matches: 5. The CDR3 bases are TGTGCCAGCTCACCTCTAGGGACAGGGACTGGAAACACCATATATTTT. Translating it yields CASSPLGTGTGNTIYF.

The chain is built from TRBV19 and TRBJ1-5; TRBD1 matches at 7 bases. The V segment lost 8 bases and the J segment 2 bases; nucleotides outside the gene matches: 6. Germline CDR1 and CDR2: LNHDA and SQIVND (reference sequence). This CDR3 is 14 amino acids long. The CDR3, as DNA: TGTGCCAGTCGCGACAGGGACCGCAATCAGCCCCAGCATTTT. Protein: CASRDRDRNQPQHF.

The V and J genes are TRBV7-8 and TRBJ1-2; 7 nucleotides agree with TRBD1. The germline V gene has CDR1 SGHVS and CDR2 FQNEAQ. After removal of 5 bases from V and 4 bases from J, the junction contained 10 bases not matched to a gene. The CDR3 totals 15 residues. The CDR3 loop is CASSLESGQPYGYTF. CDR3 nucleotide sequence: TGTGCCAGCAGCCTCGAGTCGGGACAGCCCTATGGCTACACCTTC.

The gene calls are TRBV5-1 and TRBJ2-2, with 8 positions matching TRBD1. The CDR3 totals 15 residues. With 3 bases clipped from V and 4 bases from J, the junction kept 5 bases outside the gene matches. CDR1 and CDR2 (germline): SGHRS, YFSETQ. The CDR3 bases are TGCGCCAGCAGCTCAGGACAGGGCAGCACCGGGGAGCTGTTTTTT. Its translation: CASSSGQGSTGELFF. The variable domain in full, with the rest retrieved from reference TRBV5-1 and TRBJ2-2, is KAGVTQTPRYLIKTRGQQVTLSCSPISGHRSVSWYQQTPGQGLQFLFEYFSETQRNKGNFPGRFSGRQFSNSRSEMNVSTLELGDSALYLCASSSGQGSTGELFFGEGSRLTVL.

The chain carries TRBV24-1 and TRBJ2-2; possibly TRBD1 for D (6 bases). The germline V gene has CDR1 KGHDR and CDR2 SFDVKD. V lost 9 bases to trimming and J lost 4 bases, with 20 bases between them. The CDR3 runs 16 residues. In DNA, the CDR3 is TGTGCCACCGCTCGGGCCGAACAGGGATTCACCGGGGAGCTGTTTTTT. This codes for CATARAEQGFTGELFF.

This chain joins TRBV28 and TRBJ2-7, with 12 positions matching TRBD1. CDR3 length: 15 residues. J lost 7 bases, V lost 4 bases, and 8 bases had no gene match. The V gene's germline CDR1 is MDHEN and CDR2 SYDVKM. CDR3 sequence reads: CASSSTGTGGLEQYF. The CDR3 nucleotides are TGTGCCAGCAGTTCAACCGGGACAGGGGGCTTGGAGCAGTACTTC.

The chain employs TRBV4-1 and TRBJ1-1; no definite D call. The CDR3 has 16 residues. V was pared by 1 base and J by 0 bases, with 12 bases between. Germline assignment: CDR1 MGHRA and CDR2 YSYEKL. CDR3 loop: CASSQAAVTLNTEAFF. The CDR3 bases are TGCGCCAGCAGCCAAGCCGCAGTAACACTGAACACTGAAGCTTTCTTT.

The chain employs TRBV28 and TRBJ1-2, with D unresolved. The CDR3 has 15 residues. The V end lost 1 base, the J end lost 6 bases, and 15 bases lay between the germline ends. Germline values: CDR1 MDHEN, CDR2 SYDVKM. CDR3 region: CASSLSGQYRNGYTF. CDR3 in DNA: TGTGCCAGCAGTTTATCTGGGCAATACAGAAATGGCTACACCTTC.

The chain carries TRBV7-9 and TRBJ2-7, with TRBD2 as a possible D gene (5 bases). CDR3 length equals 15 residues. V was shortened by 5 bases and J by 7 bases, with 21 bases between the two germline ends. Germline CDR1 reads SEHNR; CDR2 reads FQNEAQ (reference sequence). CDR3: CASSQRAIVGSEQYF. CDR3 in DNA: TGTGCCAGCAGCCAACGGGCGATCGTAGGGAGTGAGCAGTACTTC.

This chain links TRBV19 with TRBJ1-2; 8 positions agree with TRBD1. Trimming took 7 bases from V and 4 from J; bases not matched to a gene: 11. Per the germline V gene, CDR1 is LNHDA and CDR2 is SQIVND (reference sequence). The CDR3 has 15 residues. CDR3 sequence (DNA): TGTGCCAGTATGCCGGGACAGGCAGGGAGCTATGGCTACACCTTC. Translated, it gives CASMPGQAGSYGYTF.

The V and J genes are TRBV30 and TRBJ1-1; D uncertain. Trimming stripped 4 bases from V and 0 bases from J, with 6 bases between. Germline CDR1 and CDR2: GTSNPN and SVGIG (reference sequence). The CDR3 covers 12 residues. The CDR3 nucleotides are TGTGCCTGGACCAGGTTGAACACTGAAGCTTTCTTT. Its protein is CAWTRLNTEAFF.

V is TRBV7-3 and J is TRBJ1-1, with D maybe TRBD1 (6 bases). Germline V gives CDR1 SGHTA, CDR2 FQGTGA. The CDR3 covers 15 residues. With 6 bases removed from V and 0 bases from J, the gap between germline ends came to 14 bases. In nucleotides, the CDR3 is TGTGCCAGCAGTTCCGTGACAGGCCTGAACACTGAAGCTTTCTTT. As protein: CASSSVTGLNTEAFF.

Here the CDR3 reads CASSDRDSGSNEQFF. The CDR3 DNA sequence: TGTGCCAGCAGCGACCGGGACTCGGGGAGCAATGAGCAGTTCTTC. The chain joins TRBV5-5 to TRBJ2-1; weak D call: TRBD2 (6 bases). Germline V gene data show CDR1 as SGHKS and CDR2 as YYEKEE (reference sequence). This CDR3 is built from 15 residues. Trimming cost V 4 bases and J 6 bases, with 17 bases left between them.

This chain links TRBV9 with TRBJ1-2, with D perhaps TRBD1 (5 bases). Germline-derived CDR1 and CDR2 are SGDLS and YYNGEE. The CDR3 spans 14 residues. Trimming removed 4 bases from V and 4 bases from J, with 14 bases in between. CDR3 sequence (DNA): TGTGCCAGCAGCTCCCTGGGAGGGGCCTATGGCTACACCTTC. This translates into CASSSLGGAYGYTF.

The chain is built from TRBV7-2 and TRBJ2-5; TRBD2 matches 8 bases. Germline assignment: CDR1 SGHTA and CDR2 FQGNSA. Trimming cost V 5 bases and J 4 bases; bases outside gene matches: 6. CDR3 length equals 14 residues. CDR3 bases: TGTGCCAGCAGCCTCAGCGGGGGTACAGAGACCCAGTACTTC. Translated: CASSLSGGTETQYF.